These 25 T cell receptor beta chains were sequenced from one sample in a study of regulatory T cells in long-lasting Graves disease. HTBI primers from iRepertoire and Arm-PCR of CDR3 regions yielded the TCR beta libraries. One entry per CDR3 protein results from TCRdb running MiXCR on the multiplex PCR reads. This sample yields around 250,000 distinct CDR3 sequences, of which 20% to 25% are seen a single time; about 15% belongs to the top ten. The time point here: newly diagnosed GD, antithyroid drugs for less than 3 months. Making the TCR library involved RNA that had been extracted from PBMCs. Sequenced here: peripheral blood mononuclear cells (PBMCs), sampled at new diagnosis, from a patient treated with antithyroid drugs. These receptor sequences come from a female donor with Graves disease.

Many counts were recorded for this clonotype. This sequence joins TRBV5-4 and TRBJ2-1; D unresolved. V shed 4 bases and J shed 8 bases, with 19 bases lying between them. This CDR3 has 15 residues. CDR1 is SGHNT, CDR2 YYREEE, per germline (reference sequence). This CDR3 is CASSPDSAPFDEQFF. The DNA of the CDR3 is TGTGCCAGCAGCCCCGACTCCGCCCCTTTTGATGAGCAGTTCTTC. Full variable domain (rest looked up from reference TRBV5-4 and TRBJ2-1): ETGVTQSPTHLIKTRGQQVTLRCSSQSGHNTVSWYQQALGQGPQFIFQYYREEENGRGNFPPRFSGLQFPNYSSELNVNALELDDSALYLCASSPDSAPFDEQFFGPGTRLTVL.

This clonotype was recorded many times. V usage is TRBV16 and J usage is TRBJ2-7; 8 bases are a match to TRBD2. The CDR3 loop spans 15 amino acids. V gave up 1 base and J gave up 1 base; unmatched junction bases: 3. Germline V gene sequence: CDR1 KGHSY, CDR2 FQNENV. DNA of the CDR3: TGTGCCAGCAGCCAATGGCGGGGGGAGTCCTACGAGCAGTACTTC. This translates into CASSQWRGESYEQYF.

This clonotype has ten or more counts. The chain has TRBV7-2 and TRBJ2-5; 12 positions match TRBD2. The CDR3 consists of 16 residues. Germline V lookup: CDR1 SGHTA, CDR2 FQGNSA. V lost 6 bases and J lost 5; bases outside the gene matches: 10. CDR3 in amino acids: CASREWTSGVRETQYF. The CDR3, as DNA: TGTGCCAGCAGAGAGTGGACTAGCGGGGTGAGGGAGACCCAGTACTTC.

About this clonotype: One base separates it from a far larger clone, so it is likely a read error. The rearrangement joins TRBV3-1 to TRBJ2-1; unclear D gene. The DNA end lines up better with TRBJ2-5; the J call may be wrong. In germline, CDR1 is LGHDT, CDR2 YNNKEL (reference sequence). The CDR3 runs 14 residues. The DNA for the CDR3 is TGTTCCAGCAGCCAAGATAGACCGCCGGAGACCCAGTACTTC. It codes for CSSSQDRPPETQYF.

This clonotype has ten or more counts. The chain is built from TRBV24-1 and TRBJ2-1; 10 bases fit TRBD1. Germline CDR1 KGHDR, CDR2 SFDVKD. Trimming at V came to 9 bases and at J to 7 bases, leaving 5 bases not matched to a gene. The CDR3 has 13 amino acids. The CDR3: CATGGQGRNEQFF. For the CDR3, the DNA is TGTGCCACCGGGGGACAGGGGAGGAATGAGCAGTTCTTC.

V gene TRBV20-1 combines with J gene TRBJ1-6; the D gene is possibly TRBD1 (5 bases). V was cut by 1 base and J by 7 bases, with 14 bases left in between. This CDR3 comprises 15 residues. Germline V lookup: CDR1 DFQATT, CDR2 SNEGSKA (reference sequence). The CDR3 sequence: CSARVAGRQNSPLHF. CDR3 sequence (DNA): TGCAGTGCTAGAGTGGCGGGACGGCAAAATTCACCCCTCCACTTT.

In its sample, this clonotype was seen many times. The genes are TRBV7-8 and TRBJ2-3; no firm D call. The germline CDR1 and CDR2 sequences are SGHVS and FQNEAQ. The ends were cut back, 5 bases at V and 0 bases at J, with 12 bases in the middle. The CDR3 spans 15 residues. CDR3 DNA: TGTGCCAGCAGCAAAGACCTAATTAGCACAGATACGCAGTATTTT. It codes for CASSKDLISTDTQYF. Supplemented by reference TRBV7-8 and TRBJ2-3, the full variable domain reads GAGVSQSPRYKVAKRGQDVALRCDPISGHVSLFWYQQALGQGPEFLTYFQNEAQLDKSGLPSDRFFAERPEGSVSTLKIQRTQQEDSAVYLCASSKDLISTDTQYFGPGTRLTVL.

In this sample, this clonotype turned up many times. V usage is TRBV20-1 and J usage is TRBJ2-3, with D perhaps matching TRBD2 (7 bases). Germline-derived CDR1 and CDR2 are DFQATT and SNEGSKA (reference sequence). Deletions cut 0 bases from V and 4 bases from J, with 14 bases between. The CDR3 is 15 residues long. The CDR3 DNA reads TGCAGTGCTAGAGATTTGGCGGGGGCGGCAGATACGCAGTATTTT. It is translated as CSARDLAGAADTQYF.

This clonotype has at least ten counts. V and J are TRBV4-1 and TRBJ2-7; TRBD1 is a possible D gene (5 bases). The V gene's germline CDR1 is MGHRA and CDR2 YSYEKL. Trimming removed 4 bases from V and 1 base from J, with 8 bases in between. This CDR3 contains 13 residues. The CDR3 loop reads CASSRQQSYEQYF. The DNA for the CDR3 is TGCGCCAGCAGCCGACAGCAGTCCTACGAGCAGTACTTC.

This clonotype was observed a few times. In DNA, the CDR3 is TGTGCCAGCAAGCGGGCCATCTCGAACACTGAAGCTTTCTTT. It translates to CASKRAISNTEAFF. This chain uses TRBV6-4 with TRBJ1-1, with unresolved D. V was shortened by 7 bases and J by 1 base, with 13 bases between the two germline ends. The V gene's germline CDR1 is MRHNA and CDR2 SNTAGT. This CDR3 is built from 14 residues.

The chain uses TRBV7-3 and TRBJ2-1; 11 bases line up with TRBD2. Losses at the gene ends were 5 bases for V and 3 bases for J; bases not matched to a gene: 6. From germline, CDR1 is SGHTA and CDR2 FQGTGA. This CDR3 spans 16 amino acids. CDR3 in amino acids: CASSRGLAAFYNEQFF. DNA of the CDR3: TGTGCCAGCAGCCGGGGACTAGCGGCCTTCTACAATGAGCAGTTCTTC.

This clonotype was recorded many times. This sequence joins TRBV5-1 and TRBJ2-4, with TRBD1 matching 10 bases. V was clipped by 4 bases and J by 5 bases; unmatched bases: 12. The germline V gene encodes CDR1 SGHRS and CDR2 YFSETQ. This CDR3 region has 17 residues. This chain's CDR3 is CASSRVFLTGGENIQYF. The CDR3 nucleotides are TGCGCCAGCAGCAGAGTATTTCTGACAGGGGGCGAAAACATTCAGTACTTC. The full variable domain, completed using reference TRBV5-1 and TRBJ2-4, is KAGVTQTPRYLIKTRGQQVTLSCSPISGHRSVSWYQQTPGQGLQFLFEYFSETQRNKGNFPGRFSGRQFSNSRSEMNVSTLELGDSALYLCASSRVFLTGGENIQYFGAGTRLSVL.

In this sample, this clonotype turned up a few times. CDR3 nucleotide sequence: TGCAGTGCTAGAGATGGCCGGGACCCAACCGGCGAGCAGTACTTC. It is translated as CSARDGRDPTGEQYF. The chain joins TRBV20-1 to TRBJ2-7, with D perhaps TRBD1 or TRBD2 (5 bases each). Germline V gene lookup returns CDR1 DFQATT and CDR2 SNEGSKA (reference sequence). This CDR3 region has 15 residues. V lost 0 bases and J 6 bases, leaving 18 bases between the germline ends.

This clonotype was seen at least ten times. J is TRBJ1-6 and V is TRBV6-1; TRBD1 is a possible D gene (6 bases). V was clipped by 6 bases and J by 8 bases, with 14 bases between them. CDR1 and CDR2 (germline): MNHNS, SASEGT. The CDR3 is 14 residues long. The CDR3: CASRYANRDSPLHF. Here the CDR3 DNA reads TGTGCCAGCAGATATGCTAACAGGGATTCACCCCTCCACTTT.

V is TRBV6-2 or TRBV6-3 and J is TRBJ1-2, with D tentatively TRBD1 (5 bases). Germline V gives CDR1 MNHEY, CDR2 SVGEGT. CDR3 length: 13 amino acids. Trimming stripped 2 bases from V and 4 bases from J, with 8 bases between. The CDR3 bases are TGTGCCAGCAGTTACGAGGGGCTCTATGGCTACACCTTC. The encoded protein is CASSYEGLYGYTF.

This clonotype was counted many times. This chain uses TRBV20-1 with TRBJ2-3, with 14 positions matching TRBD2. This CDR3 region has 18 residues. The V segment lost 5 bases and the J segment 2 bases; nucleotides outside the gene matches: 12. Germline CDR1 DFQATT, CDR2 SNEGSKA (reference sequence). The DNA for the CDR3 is TGCAGTGCTTTGACTAGCGGGGGGGCCTTCATATTCACAGATACGCAGTATTTT. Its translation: CSALTSGGAFIFTDTQYF.

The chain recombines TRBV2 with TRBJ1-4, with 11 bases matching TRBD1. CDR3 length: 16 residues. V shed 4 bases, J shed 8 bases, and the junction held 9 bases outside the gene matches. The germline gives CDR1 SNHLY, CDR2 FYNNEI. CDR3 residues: CASSVGTGGVREKLFF. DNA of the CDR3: TGTGCCAGCAGTGTGGGGACAGGGGGTGTTCGAGAAAAACTGTTTTTT.

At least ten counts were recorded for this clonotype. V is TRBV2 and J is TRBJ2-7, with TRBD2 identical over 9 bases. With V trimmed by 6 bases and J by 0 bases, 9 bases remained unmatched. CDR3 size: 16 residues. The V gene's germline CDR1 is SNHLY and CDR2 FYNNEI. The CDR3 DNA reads TGTGCCAGCAGAAAGGGTAGCGGGAGCCGCTCCTACGAGCAGTACTTC. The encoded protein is CASRKGSGSRSYEQYF.

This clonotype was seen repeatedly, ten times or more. CDR3 residues: CASQGLSGYGYTF. The CDR3 region has the DNA TGCGCCAGCCAGGGATTGTCTGGCTATGGCTACACCTTC. The chain is built from TRBV5-1 and TRBJ1-2; TRBD1 might be the D (5 bases). The V and J ends lost 7 bases and 4 bases respectively, with 14 bases between them. The CDR3 is made up of 13 amino acids. Germline V CDR1 and CDR2: SGHRS, YFSETQ.

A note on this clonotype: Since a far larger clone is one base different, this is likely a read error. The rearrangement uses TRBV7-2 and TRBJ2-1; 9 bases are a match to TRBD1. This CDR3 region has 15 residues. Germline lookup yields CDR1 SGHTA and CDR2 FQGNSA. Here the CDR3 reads CAGSSRQGDFGEQFF. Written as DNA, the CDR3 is TGTGCCGGCAGCTCTCGACAGGGGGATTTTGGTGAGCAGTTCTTC. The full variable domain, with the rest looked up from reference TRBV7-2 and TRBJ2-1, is GAGVSQSPSNKVTEKGKDVELRCDPISGHTALYWYRQSLGQGLEFLIYFQGNSAPDKSGLPSDRFSAERTGGSVSTLTIQRTQQEDSAVYLCAGSSRQGDFGEQFFGPGTRLTVL.

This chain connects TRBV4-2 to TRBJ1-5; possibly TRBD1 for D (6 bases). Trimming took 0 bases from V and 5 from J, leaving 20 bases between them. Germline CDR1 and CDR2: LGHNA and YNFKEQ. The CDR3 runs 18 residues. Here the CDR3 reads CASSQDKDRNQYDQPQHF. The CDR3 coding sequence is TGTGCCAGCAGCCAAGATAAGGACAGAAACCAATACGATCAGCCCCAGCATTTT.

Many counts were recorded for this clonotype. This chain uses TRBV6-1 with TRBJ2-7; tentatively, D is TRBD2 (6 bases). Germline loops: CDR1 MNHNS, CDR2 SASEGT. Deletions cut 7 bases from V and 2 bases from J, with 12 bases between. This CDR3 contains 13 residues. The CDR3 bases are TGTGCCAGCAACAAGCGGGCGGCCTACGAGCAGTACTTC. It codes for CASNKRAAYEQYF.

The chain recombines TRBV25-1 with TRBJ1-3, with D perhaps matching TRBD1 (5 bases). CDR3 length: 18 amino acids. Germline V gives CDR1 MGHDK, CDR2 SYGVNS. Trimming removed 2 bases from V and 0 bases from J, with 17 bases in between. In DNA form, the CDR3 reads TGTGCCAGCAGTGAAGTAGTTCGACAGAGGAGCTCTGGAAACACCATATATTTT. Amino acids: CASSEVVRQRSSGNTIYF.

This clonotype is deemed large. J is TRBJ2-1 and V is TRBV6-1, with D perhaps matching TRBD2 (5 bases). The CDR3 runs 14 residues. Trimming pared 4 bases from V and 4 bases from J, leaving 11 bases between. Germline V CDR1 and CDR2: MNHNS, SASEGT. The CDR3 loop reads CASSAHGGYNEQFF. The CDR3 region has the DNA TGTGCCAGCAGTGCCCATGGCGGGTACAATGAGCAGTTCTTC.

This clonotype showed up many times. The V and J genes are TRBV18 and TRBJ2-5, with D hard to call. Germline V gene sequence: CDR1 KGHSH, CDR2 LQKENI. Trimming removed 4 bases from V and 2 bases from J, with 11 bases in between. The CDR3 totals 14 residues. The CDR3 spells CASSQDGRQETQYF. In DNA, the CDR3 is TGTGCCAGCTCACAGGACGGCCGACAAGAGACCCAGTACTTC.